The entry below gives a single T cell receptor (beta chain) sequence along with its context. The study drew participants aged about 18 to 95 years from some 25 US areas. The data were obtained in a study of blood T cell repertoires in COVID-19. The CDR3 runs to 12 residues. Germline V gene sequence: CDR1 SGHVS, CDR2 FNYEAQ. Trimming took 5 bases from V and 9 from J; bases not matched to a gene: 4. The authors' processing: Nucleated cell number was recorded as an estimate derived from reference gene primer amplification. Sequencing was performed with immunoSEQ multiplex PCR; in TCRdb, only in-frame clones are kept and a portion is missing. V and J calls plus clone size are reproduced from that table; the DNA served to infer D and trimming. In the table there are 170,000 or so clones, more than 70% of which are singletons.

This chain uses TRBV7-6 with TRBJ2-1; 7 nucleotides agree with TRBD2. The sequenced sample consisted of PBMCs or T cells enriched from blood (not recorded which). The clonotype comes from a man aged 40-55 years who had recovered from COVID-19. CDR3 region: CASSASGFEQFF. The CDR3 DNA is TGTGCCAGCAGCGCTAGCGGTTTTGAGCAGTTCTTC.